This TCR beta chain was recovered during a study of blood T cell repertoires in COVID-19. Study summary: Sources were T cells, B-cell-depleted T cells, or PBMCs; the material itself was cDNA or gDNA.

Generated by immunoSEQ multiplex PCR, the TCRdb table keeps only in-frame clones and is missing some. The sample holds about 91,000 clones, around nine tenths seen once. CDR3 length equals 15 residues. Losses at the gene ends were 2 bases for V and 8 bases for J; bases not matched to a gene: 6. CDR1 is PRHDT, CDR2 FYEKMQ, per germline (reference sequence). Material: peripheral blood. This chain joins TRBV13 and TRBJ1-6; 7 bases agree with TRBD1. This receptor was taken from a woman aged 70 to 79 with acute or convalescent COVID-19. The CDR3 DNA reads TGTGCCAGCAGCTTATTTAAGGGGACAGATTCACCCCTCCACTTT. Translated, it gives CASSLFKGTDSPLHF.